This TCR beta chain was sequenced in a study of T cells in localized non-small cell lung cancer. The CDR3 sequence is 13 residues long. Germline V gives CDR1 SGHNT, CDR2 YYREEE (reference sequence). With 0 bases removed from V and 6 bases from J, the gap between germline ends came to 8 bases. Study-level points and caveats: Appearances in adjacent lung were noted for a median approximately 52 of the top 100 tumor clones. Prolonged overall survival went with higher T cell density in the blood. Uninvolved adjacent lung had the highest recorded T cell clonality, with tumor below it.

Sequenced by immunoSEQ multiplex PCR; TCRdb stores in-frame clones only, minus some. The sample yields about 9,000 clones, about 91% seen once. Turning to this clone: Its target is unknown.

The sample here was peripheral blood, taken before any cancer treatment. The receptor's source is a woman aged 35-70 years with stage I squamous cell lung carcinoma. The chain is built from TRBV5-4 and TRBJ2-3; no firm D call. CDR3 loop: CASSLDAPDTQYF. The CDR3 DNA reads TGTGCCAGCAGCTTGGACGCCCCGGATACGCAGTATTTT. The entire variable domain, with the rest obtained from reference TRBV5-4 and TRBJ2-3, is as follows: ETGVTQSPTHLIKTRGQQVTLRCSSQSGHNTVSWYQQALGQGPQFIFQYYREEENGRGNFPPRFSGLQFPNYSSELNVNALELDDSALYLCASSLDAPDTQYFGPGTRLTVL.